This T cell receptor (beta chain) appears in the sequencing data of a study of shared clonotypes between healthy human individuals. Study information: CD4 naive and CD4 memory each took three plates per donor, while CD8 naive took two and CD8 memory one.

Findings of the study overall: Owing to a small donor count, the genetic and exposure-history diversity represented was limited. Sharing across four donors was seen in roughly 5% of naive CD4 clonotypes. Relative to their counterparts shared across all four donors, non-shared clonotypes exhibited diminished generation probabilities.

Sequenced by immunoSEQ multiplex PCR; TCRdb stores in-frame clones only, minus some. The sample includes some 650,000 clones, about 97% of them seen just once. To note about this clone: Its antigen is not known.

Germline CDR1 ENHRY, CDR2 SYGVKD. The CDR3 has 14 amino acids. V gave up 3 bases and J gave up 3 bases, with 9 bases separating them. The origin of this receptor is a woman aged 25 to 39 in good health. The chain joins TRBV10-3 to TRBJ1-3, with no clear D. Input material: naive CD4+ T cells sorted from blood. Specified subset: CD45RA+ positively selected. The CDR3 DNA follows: TGTGCCATCAGTGATTTGCGCGATGGAAACACCATATATTTT. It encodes CAISDLRDGNTIYF.